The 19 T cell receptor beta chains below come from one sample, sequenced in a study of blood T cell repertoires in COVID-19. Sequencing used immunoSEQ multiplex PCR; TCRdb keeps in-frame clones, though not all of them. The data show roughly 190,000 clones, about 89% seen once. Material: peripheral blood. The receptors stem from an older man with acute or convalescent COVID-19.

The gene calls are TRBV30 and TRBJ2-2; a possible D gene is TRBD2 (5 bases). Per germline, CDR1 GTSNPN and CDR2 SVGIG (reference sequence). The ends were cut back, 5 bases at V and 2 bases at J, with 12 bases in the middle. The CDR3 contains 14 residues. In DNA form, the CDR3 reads TGTGCCTGGGGGCGGGCAGACAACACCGGGGAGCTGTTTTTT. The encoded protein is CAWGRADNTGELFF.

CDR3 DNA: TGTGCCAGCAGCTTAGGGGTAGCGGGGGGATTGGATGAGCAGTTCTTC. This encodes CASSLGVAGGLDEQFF. V gene TRBV7-9 combines with J gene TRBJ2-1; 10 bases are a match to TRBD2. The CDR3 extends over 16 amino acids. Germline CDR1 and CDR2: SEHNR and FQNEAQ (reference sequence). The J segment lost 8 bases and the V segment lost 1 base, leaving 8 bases of the junction unmatched.

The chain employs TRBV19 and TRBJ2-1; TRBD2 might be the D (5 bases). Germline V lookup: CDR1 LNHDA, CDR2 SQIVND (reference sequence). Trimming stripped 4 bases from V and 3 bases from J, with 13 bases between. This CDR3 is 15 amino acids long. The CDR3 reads CASSRTESYYNEQFF. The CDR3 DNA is TGTGCCAGTAGTAGGACTGAATCGTACTACAATGAGCAGTTCTTC.

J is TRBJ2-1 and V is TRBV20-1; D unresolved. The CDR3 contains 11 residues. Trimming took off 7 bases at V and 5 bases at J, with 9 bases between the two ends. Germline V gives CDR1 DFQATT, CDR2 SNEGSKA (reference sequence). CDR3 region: CSVATNNEQFF. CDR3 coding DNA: TGCAGTGTTGCAACTAACAATGAGCAGTTCTTC.

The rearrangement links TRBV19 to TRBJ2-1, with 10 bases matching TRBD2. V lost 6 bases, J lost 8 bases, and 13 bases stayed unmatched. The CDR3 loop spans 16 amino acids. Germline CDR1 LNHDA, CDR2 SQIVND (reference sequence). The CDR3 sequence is CASRRAGGPIMDEQFF. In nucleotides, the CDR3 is TGTGCCAGTAGGAGAGCGGGAGGGCCGATTATGGATGAGCAGTTCTTC.

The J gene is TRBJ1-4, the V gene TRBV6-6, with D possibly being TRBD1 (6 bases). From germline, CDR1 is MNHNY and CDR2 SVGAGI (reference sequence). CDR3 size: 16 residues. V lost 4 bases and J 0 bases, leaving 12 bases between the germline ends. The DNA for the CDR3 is TGTGCCAGCAGTTCGACAGGACCCGCAACTAATGAAAAACTGTTTTTT. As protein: CASSSTGPATNEKLFF.

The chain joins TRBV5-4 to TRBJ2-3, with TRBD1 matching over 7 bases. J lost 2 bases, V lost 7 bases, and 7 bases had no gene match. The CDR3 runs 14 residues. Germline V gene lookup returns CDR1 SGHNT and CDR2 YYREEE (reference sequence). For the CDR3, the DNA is TGTGCCAGCGCATCCGGGACAGTCACAGATACGCAGTATTTT. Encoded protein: CASASGTVTDTQYF.

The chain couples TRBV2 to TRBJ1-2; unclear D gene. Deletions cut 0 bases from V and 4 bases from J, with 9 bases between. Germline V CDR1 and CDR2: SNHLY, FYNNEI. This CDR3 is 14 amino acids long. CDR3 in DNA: TGTGCCAGCAGTGAAGCGCTTACAAGCTATGGCTACACCTTC. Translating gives CASSEALTSYGYTF.

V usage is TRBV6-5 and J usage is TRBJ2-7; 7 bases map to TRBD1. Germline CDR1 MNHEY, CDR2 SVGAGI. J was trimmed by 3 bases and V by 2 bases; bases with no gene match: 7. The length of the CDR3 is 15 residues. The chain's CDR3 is CASSYNPDRNYEQYF. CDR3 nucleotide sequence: TGTGCCAGCAGTTACAACCCGGACAGGAACTACGAGCAGTACTTC.

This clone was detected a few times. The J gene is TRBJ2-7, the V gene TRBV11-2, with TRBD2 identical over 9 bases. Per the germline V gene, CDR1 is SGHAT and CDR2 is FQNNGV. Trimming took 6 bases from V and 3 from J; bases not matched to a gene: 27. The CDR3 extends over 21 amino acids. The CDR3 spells CASSFWTRPRIWTSVLYEQYF. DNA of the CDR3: TGTGCCAGCAGTTTTTGGACGAGACCGAGGATTTGGACTAGCGTCCTCTACGAGCAGTACTTC.

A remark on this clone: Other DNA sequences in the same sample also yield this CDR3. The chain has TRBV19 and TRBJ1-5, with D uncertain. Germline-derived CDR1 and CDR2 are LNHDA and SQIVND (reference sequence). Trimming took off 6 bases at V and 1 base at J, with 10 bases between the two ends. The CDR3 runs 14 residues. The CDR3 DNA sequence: TGTGCCAGTAGCCGGGGATCGAGCAATCAGCCCCAGCATTTT. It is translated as CASSRGSSNQPQHF.

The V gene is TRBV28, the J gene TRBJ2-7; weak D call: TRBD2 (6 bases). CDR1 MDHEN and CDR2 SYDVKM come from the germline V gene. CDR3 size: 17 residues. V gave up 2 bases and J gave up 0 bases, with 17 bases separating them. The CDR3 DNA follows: TGTGCCAGCAGTTTAGCCGCCGGGGCGGGGAGCTCCTACGAGCAGTACTTC. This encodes CASSLAAGAGSSYEQYF.

CDR3 coding DNA: TGTGCCAGCACCATTCAGGGGTTCGGCCTTAATGAAAAACTGTTTTTT. The encoded protein is CASTIQGFGLNEKLFF. The chain combines TRBV2 with TRBJ1-4, with a tentative D call TRBD1 (6 bases). This CDR3 comprises 16 residues. V was trimmed by 7 bases and J by 4 bases, leaving 19 bases between them. Germline V gene data show CDR1 as SNHLY and CDR2 as FYNNEI.

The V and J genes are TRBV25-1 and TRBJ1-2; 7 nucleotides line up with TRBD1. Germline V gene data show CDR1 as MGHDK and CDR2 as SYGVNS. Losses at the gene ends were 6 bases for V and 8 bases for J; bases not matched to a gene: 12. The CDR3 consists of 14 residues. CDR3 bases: TGTGCCAGCAGCACCTCCGGGACAGTTGTCGGCTACACCTTC. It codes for CASSTSGTVVGYTF.

For the CDR3, the DNA is TGCGCCAGCAGCCAGGACAGGGGGCAAGCTTTCTTT. Translated: CASSQDRGQAFF. V is TRBV5-1 and J is TRBJ1-1, with 11 bases aligning to TRBD1. Germline V gene sequence: CDR1 SGHRS, CDR2 YFSETQ. CDR3 length: 12 residues. The V segment lost 4 bases and the J segment 9 bases; nucleotides outside the gene matches: 2.

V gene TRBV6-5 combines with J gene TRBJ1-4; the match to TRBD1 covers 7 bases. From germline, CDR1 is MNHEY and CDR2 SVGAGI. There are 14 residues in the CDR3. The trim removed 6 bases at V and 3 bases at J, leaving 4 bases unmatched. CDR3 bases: TGTGCCAGCAGCCCCACAGGGGCTAATGAAAAACTGTTTTTT. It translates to CASSPTGANEKLFF.

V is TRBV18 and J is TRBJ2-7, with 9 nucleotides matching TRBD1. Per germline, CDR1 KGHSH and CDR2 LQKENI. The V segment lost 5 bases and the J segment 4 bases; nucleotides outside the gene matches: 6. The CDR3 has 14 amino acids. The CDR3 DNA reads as TGTGCCAGCTCAAAGGGACAGGGAAAATACGAGCAGTACTTC. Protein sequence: CASSKGQGKYEQYF.

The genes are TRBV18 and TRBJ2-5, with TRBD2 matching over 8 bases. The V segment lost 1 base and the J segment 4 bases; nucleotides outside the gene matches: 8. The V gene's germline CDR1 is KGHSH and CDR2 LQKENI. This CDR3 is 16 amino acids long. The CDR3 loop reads CASSPQVAGKGETQYF. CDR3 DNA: TGTGCCAGCTCACCACAAGTAGCGGGAAAGGGAGAGACCCAGTACTTC.

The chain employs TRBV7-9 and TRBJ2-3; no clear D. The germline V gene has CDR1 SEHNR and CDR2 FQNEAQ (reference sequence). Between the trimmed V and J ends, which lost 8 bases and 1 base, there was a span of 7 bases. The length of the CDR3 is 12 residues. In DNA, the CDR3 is TGTGCCAGCCTGCAGGGCACAGATACGCAGTATTTT. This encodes CASLQGTDTQYF.